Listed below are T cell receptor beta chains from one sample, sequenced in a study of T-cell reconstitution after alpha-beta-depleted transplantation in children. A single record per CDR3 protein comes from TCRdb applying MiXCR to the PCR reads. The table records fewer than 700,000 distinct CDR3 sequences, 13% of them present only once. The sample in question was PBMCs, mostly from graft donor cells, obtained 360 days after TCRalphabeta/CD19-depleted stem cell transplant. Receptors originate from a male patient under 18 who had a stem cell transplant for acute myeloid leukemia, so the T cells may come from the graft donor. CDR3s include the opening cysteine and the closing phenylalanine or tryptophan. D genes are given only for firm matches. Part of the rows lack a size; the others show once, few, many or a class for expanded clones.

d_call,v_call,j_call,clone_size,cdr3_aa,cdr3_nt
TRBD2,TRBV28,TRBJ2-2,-,CASRPSLAGGRKLFF,TGTGCCAGCAGACCCTCACTAGCGGGAGGACGGAAGCTGTTTTTT
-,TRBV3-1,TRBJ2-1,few,CASSQQSVARFNEQFF,TGTGCCAGCAGCCAGCAGTCCGTAGCGCGATTCAATGAGCAGTTCTTC
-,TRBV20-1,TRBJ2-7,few,CSARISTTIYEQYF,TGCAGTGCTAGGATTAGCACGACAATCTACGAGCAGTACTTC
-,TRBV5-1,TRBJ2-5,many,CASGTGTETQYF,TGCGCCAGCGGGACCGGGACAGAGACCCAGTACTTC
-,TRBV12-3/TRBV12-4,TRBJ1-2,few,CASSGTGINYGYTF,TGTGCCAGCAGTGGGACGGGGATTAACTATGGCTACACCTTC
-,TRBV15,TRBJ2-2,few,CATSRDRVGELFF,TGTGCCACCAGCAGAGATCGGGTAGGGGAGCTGTTTTTT
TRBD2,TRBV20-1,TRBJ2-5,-,CSALLAGGPQETQYF,TGCAGTGCTTTGCTAGCGGGAGGGCCCCAAGAGACCCAGTACTTC
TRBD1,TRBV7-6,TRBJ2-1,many,CASSSRDSAYNEQFF,TGTGCCAGCAGCTCCCGGGACAGTGCCTACAATGAGCAGTTCTTC
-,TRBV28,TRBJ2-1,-,CASSLSQGFSYNEQFF,TGTGCCAGCAGTTTATCCCAGGGGTTTTCCTACAATGAGCAGTTCTTC
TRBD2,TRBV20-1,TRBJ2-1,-,CSAGRLARYNEQFF,TGCAGTGCTGGCCGACTAGCTCGTTACAATGAGCAGTTCTTC
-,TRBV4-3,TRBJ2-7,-,CASSQDPNEGILYF,TGCGCCAGCAGCCAAGATCCTAACGAGGGGATACTGTACTTC
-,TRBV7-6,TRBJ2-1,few,CASSLELTTAVSYNEQFF,TGTGCCAGCAGCTTAGAGTTGACCACGGCGGTCTCCTACAATGAGCAGTTCTTC
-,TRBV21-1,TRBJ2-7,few,CASSKLKLDISYEQYF,TGTGCCAGCAGCAAACTAAAACTGGACATCTCCTACGAGCAGTACTTC
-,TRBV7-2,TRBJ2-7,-,CASSSGAFSYEQYF,TGTGCCAGCAGCTCCGGCGCGTTCTCCTACGAGCAGTACTTC
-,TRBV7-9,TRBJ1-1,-,CSSRTQGVGMNTEAFF,TGTTCCAGCAGAACGCAAGGGGTCGGGATGAACACTGAAGCTTTCTTT
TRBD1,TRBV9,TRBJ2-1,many,CASSVEDRNNEQFF,TGTGCCAGCAGCGTAGAGGACAGGAACAATGAGCAGTTCTTC
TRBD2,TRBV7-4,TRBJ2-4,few,CASSLATSKRHIQYF,TGTGCCAGCAGCTTAGCGACTAGCAAAAGACACATTCAGTACTTC
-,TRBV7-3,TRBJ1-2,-,CASSRDERTGYTF,TGTGCCAGCAGCCGGGACGAAAGGACTGGCTACACCTTC
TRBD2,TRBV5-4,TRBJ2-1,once,CASSSRELDYNEQFF,TGTGCCAGCAGCTCGCGGGAGTTGGATTACAATGAGCAGTTCTTC
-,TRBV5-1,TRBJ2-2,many,CASSFAGATGELFF,TGCGCCAGCAGCTTTGCAGGGGCCACCGGGGAGCTGTTTTTT
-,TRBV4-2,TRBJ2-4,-,CASSRDLLQGTLAKNIQYF,TGTGCCAGCAGCCGCGACTTACTACAGGGAACCTTAGCCAAAAACATTCAGTACTTC
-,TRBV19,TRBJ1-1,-,CASSKTGLNTEAFF,TGTGCCAGTAGTAAGACGGGCTTGAACACTGAAGCTTTCTTT
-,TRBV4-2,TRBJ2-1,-,CASSRTTGNEQFF,TGTGCCAGCAGCCGCACAACGGGAAATGAGCAGTTCTTC
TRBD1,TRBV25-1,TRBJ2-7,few,CASSELGTGPYEQYF,TGTGCCAGCAGTGAATTGGGGACAGGCCCCTACGAGCAGTACTTC
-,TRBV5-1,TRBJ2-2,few,CASSLGDMAGELFF,TGCGCCAGCAGCTTGGGGGATATGGCCGGGGAGCTGTTTTTT
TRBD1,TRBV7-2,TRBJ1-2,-,CASSFTRARGYGYTF,TGTGCCAGCAGCTTCACACGAGCCAGGGGGTATGGCTACACCTTC
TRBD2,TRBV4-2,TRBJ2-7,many,CASSQEGPSGKVYEQYF,TGTGCCAGCAGCCAAGAGGGCCCTAGCGGGAAGGTGTACGAGCAGTACTTC
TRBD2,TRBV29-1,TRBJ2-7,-,CSVYLGLAGVTYEQYF,TGCAGCGTTTACCTGGGACTAGCGGGAGTAACGTACGAGCAGTACTTC
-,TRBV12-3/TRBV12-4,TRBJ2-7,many,CASSFLHSASSYEQYF,TGTGCCAGCAGTTTTCTCCACAGCGCTAGCTCCTACGAGCAGTACTTC
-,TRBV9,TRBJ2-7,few,CASSVGQAGEQYF,TGTGCCAGCAGCGTAGGCCAGGCCGGCGAGCAGTACTTC
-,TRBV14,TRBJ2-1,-,CASSQDEGGPWDEQFF,TGTGCCAGCAGCCAAGATGAGGGGGGGCCCTGGGATGAGCAGTTCTTC
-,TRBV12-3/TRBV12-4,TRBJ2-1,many,CASSTPGEYNEQFF,TGTGCCAGCAGTACCCCTGGGGAGTACAATGAGCAGTTCTTC
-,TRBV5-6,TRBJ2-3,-,CASSLWRTQPATDTQYF,TGTGCCAGCAGCTTGTGGCGTACACAACCAGCCACAGATACGCAGTATTTT
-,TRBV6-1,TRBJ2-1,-,CASSEGFRVSGLPRSELEQFF,TGTGCCAGCAGTGAAGGGTTTCGGGTGTCGGGACTCCCAAGGTCAGAGTTGGAGCAGTTCTTC
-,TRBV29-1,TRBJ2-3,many,CSVFGGTDTQYF,TGCAGCGTGTTTGGGGGCACAGATACGCAGTATTTT
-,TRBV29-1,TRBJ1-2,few,CSTPAGFDGYTF,TGCAGCACACCGGCTGGGTTTGATGGCTACACCTTC
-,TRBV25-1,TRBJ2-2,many,CASSEFTGELFF,TGTGCCAGCAGTGAATTCACCGGGGAGCTGTTTTTT
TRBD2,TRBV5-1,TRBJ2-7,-,CASSFEREEGLVYEQYF,TGCGCCAGCAGCTTCGAGCGGGAGGAAGGGTTAGTCTACGAGCAGTACTTC
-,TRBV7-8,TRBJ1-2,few,CASSLSLQGYGYTF,TGTGCCAGCAGCTTATCTCTACAGGGCTATGGCTACACCTTC
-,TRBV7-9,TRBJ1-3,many,CASSFIGGATVGNTIYF,TGTGCCAGCAGCTTCATAGGGGGGGCTACGGTTGGAAACACCATATATTTT
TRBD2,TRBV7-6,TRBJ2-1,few,CASSLGTGLAGSEQFF,TGTGCCAGCAGCTTAGGGACGGGACTAGCGGGAAGTGAGCAGTTCTTC
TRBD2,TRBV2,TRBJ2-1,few,CASKGRGAAPKFHEQFF,TGTGCCAGTAAGGGGCGGGGGGCGGCCCCCAAATTCCATGAGCAGTTCTTC
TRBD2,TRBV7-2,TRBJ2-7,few,CASSTFSDGLAAYEQYF,TGTGCCAGCAGCACCTTTTCTGATGGACTAGCGGCCTACGAGCAGTACTTC
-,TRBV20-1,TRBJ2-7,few,CSARAANPSYEQYF,TGCAGTGCTAGAGCGGCTAATCCCTCCTACGAGCAGTACTTC
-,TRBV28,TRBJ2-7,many,CASRGRLVYEQYF,TGTGCCAGCAGAGGCCGACTAGTCTACGAGCAGTACTTC
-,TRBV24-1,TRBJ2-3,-,CATTDRFQDTQYF,TGTGCCACCACCGACAGGTTCCAAGATACGCAGTATTTT
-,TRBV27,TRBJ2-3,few,CASSPPGGGSTDTQYF,TGTGCCAGCAGTCCCCCAGGGGGAGGGAGCACAGATACGCAGTATTTT
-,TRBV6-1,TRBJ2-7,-,CASSDLNQGSYEQYF,TGTGCCAGCAGTGACTTGAATCAGGGGTCCTACGAGCAGTACTTC
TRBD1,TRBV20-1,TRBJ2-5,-,CSVKDRDQETQYF,TGCAGTGTTAAGGACAGGGACCAAGAGACCCAGTACTTC
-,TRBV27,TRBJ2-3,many,CASSNLRGASTDTQYF,TGTGCCAGCAGTAACCTCCGGGGGGCTAGCACAGATACGCAGTATTTT
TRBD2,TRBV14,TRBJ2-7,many,CASRPGLAKTYEQYF,TGTGCCAGCAGGCCCGGACTAGCCAAGACCTACGAGCAGTACTTC
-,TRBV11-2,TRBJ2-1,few,CASSFMAPEQFF,TGTGCCAGCAGCTTTATGGCCCCTGAGCAGTTCTTC
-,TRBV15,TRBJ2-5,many,CATSRGGRETQYF,TGTGCCACCAGCAGAGGTGGACGGGAGACCCAGTACTTC
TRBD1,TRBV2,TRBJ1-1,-,CASSEARDRRMNTEAFF,TGTGCCAGCAGTGAAGCCCGGGACAGGCGCATGAACACTGAAGCTTTCTTT
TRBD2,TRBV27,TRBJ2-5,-,CASSSLGGPGETQYF,TGTGCCAGCAGTTCTCTGGGAGGGCCGGGAGAGACCCAGTACTTC
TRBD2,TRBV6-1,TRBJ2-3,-,CASSQWTSGTDTQYF,TGTGCCAGCAGCCAGTGGACTAGCGGCACAGATACGCAGTATTTT
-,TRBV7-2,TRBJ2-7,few,CASSLQPSYEQYF,TGTGCCAGCAGCTTACAGCCCAGCTACGAGCAGTACTTC